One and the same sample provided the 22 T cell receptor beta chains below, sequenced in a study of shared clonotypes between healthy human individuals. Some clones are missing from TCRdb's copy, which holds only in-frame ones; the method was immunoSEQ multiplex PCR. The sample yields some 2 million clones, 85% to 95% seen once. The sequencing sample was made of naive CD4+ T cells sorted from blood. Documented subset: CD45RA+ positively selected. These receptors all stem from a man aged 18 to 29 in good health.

The CDR3 here is CASSLGPEGEVSYEQYF. The CDR3 DNA reads TGTGCCAGCAGCTTAGGACCCGAGGGGGAAGTCAGCTACGAGCAGTACTTC. This chain connects TRBV7-2 to TRBJ2-7; tentatively, D is TRBD1 (6 bases). Germline-derived CDR1 and CDR2 are SGHTA and FQGNSA. Deletions cut 1 base from V and 3 bases from J, with 19 bases between. The CDR3 extends over 17 amino acids.

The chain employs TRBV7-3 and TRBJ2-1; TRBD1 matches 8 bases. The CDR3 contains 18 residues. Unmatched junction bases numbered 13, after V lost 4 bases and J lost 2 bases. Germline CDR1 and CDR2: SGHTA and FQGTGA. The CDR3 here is CASSSPSQGTGAYNEQFF. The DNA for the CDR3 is TGTGCCAGCAGCTCCCCTAGCCAGGGGACAGGAGCCTACAATGAGCAGTTCTTC. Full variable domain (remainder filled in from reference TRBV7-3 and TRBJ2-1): GAGVSQTPSNKVTEKGKYVELRCDPISGHTALYWYRQSLGQGPEFLIYFQGTGAADDSGLPNDRFFAVRPEGSVSTLKIQRTERGDSAVYLCASSSPSQGTGAYNEQFFGPGTRLTVL.

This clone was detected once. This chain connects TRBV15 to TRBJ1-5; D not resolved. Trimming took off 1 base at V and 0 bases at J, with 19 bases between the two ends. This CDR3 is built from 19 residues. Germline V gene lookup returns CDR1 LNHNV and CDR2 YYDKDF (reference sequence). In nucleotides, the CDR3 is TGTGCCACCAGCAGAGTCCTGCCGTCCCACAAATATAGCAATCAGCCCCAGCATTTT. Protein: CATSRVLPSHKYSNQPQHF.

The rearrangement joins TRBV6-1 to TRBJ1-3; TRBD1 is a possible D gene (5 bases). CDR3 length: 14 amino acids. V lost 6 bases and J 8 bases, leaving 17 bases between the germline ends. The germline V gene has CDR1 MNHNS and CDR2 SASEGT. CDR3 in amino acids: CASSLPGQRDTIYF. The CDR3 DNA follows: TGTGCCAGCAGCCTCCCTGGACAACGGGACACCATATATTTT.

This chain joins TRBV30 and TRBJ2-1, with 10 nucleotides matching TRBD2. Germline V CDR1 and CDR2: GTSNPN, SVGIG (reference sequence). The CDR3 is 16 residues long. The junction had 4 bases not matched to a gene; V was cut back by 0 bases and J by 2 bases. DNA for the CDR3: TGTGCCTGGAGTGTACCGCTAGCGGGAGCCTACAATGAGCAGTTCTTC. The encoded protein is CAWSVPLAGAYNEQFF. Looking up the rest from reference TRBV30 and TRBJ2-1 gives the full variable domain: SQTIHQWPATLVQPVGSPLSLECTVEGTSNPNLYWYRQAAGRGLQLLFYSVGIGQISSEVPQNLSASRPQDRQFILSSKKLLLSDSGFYLCAWSVPLAGAYNEQFFGPGTRLTVL.

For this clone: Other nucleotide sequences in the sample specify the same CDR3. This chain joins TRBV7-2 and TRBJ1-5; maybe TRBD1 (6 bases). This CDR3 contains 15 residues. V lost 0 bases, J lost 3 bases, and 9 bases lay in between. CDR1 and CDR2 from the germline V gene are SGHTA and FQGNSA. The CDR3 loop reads CASSLAGGSNQPQHF. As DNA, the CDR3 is TGTGCCAGCAGCTTAGCGGGGGGCTCCAATCAGCCCCAGCATTTT.

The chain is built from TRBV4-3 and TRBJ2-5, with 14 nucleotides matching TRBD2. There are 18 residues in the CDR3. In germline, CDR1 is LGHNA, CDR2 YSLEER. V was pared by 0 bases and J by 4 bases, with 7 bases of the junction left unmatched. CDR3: CASSQDYGLAGGGETQYF. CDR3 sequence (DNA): TGCGCCAGCAGCCAAGATTATGGACTAGCGGGAGGTGGAGAGACCCAGTACTTC.

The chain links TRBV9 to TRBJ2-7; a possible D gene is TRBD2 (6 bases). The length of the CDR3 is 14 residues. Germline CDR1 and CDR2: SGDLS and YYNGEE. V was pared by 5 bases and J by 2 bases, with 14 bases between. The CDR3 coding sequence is TGTGCCAGCAGTCTTTCTAGCGTACCCTACGAGCAGTACTTC. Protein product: CASSLSSVPYEQYF.

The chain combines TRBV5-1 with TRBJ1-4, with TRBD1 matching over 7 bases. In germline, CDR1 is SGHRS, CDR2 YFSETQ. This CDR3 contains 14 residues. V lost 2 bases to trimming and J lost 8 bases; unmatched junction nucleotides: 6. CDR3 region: CASSFTGDREKLFF. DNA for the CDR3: TGCGCCAGCAGCTTTACAGGGGATCGAGAAAAACTGTTTTTT.

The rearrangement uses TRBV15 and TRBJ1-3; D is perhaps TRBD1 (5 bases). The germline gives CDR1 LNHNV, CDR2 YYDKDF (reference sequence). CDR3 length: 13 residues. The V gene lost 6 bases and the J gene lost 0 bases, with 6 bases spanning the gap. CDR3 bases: TGTGCCACCAGGCAGGGCTCTGGAAACACCATATATTTT. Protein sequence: CATRQGSGNTIYF.

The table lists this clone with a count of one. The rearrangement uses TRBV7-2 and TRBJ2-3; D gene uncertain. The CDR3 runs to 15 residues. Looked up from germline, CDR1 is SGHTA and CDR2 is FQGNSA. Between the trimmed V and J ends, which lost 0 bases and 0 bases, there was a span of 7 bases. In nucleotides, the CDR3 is TGTGCCAGCAGCTTAGCAATGATAAGCACAGATACGCAGTATTTT. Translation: CASSLAMISTDTQYF.

The CDR3 DNA reads TGTGCCAGCAGTTCCCCTCTTGAGGGGCTCTACAATGAGCAGTTCTTC. Its translation is CASSSPLEGLYNEQFF. The V and J genes are TRBV28 and TRBJ2-1; tentatively, D is TRBD1 or TRBD2 (5 bases each). Germline V gene lookup returns CDR1 MDHEN and CDR2 SYDVKM. V was trimmed by 4 bases and J by 3 bases, leaving 16 bases between them. CDR3 size: 16 residues. Complete variable domain (other parts from reference TRBV28 and TRBJ2-1): DVKVTQSSRYLVKRTGEKVFLECVQDMDHENMFWYRQDPGLGLRLIYFSYDVKMKEKGDIPEGYSVSREKKERFSLILESASTNQTSMYLCASSSPLEGLYNEQFFGPGTRLTVL.

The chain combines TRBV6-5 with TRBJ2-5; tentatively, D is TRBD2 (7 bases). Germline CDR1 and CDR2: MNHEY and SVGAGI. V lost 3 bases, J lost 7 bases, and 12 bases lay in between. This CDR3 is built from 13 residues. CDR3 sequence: CASSYSGEGTQYF. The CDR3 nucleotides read TGTGCCAGCAGTTATTCAGGGGAGGGGACCCAGTACTTC.

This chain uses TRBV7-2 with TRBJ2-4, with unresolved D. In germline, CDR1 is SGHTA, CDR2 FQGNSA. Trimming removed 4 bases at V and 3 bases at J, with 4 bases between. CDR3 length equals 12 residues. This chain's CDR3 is CASSSYKNIQYF. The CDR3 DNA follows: TGTGCCAGCAGCTCCTACAAAAACATTCAGTACTTC. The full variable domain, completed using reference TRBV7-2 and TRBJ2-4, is GAGVSQSPSNKVTEKGKDVELRCDPISGHTALYWYRQSLGQGLEFLIYFQGNSAPDKSGLPSDRFSAERTGGSVSTLTIQRTQQEDSAVYLCASSSYKNIQYFGAGTRLSVL.

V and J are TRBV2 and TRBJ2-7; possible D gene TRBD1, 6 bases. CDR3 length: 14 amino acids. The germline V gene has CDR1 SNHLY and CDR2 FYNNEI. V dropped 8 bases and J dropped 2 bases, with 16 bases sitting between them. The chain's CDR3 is CASLRQGQAYEQYF. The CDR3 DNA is TGTGCCAGCTTGCGGCAGGGGCAGGCCTACGAGCAGTACTTC.

CDR3: CASSQDKAGPYQETQYF. For the CDR3, the DNA is TGCGCCAGCAGCCAAGATAAAGCGGGACCCTACCAAGAGACCCAGTACTTC. The chain combines TRBV4-3 with TRBJ2-5; 7 bases align to TRBD2. CDR3 length: 17 residues. Germline V gives CDR1 LGHNA, CDR2 YSLEER. The trim removed 0 bases at V and 0 bases at J, leaving 7 bases unmatched.

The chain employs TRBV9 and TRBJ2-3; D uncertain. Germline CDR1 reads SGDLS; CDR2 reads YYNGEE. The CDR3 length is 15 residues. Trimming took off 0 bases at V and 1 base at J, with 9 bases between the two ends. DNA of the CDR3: TGTGCCAGCAGCGTAGCTTGGGCTCGCACAGATACGCAGTATTTT. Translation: CASSVAWARTDTQYF.

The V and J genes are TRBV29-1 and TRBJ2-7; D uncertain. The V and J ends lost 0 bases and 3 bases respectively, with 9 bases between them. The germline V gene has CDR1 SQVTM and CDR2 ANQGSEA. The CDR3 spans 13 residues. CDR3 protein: CSVEDPRNYEQYF. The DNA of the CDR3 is TGCAGCGTTGAAGATCCTCGCAACTACGAGCAGTACTTC.

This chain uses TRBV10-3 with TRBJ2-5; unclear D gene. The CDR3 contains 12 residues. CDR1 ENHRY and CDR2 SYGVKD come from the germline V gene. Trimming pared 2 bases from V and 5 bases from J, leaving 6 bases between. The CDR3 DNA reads TGTGCCATCAGTGAGCCCAAGGAGACCCAGTACTTC. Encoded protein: CAISEPKETQYF.

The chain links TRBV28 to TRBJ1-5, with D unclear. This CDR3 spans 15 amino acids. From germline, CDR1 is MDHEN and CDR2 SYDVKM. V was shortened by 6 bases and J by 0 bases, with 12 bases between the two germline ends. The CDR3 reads CASSPQYYSNQPQHF. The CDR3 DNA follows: TGTGCCAGCAGCCCACAGTACTATAGCAATCAGCCCCAGCATTTT.

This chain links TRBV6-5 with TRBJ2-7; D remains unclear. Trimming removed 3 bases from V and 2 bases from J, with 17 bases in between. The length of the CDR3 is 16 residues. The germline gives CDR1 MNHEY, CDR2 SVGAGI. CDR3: CASSYSRIGSPYEQYF. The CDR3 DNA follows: TGTGCCAGCAGTTATTCTAGGATCGGCAGCCCCTACGAGCAGTACTTC.

CDR3 in DNA: TGTGCCAGCAGCTTGGATTTACAGGGAGGCGAGCAGTACTTC. It yields the protein CASSLDLQGGEQYF. The rearrangement links TRBV5-4 to TRBJ2-7, with D tentatively TRBD1 or TRBD2 (6 bases each). The germline gives CDR1 SGHNT, CDR2 YYREEE (reference sequence). CDR3 length equals 14 residues. V was pared by 0 bases and J by 6 bases, with 13 bases between.